This TCR beta chain was sequenced during a study of prognosis after radiotherapy for stage I lung cancer. Study outcomes and limitations: For the expanded TCR clones, whether they were tumor-specific was not determined.

This CDR3 is 16 amino acids long. V lost 0 bases to trimming and J lost 2 bases, with 13 bases between them. The germline V gene encodes CDR1 MGHRA and CDR2 YSYEKL. With two-round multiplex PCR, TCR beta CDR3 sequences were amplified from genomic DNA. Initially, in first-round PCR, primers specific to each TRBV and TRBJ gene were used. Using its own MiXCR run on the multiplex PCR reads, TCRdb lists one record per CDR3 protein. The sample shows 30,000 to 40,000 distinct CDR3 sequences, more than 30% of them seen only once. There are many counts of this clonotype. The antigen is undetermined. The starting material was PBMCs, obtained before or after stereotactic body radiation therapy (not recorded which). The rearrangement links TRBV4-1 to TRBJ1-1; the D gene is possibly TRBD1 (5 bases). The sequence was obtained from a donor aged 50 or older with non-small cell lung cancer. As DNA, the CDR3 is TGCGCCAGCAGCCAAGATCGTGGAGGGGCTAACACTGAAGCTTTCTTT. It encodes CASSQDRGGANTEAFF.